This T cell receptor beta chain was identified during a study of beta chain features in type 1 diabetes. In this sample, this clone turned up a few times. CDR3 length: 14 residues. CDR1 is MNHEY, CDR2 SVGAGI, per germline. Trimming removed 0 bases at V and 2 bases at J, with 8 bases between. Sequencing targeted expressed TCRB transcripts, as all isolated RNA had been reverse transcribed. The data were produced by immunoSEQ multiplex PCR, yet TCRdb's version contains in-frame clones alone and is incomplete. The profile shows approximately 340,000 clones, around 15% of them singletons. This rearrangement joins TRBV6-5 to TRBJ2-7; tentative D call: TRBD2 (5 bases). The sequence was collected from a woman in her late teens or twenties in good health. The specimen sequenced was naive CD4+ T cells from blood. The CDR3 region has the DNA TGTGCCAGCAGTTACTCGGACGGGACCTACGAGCAGTACTTC. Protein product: CASSYSDGTYEQYF.